These 9 T cell receptor beta chains share one sample of origin, sequenced in a study of technical replicates of blood from a few donors. Clones were sequenced by immunoSEQ multiplex PCR, and TCRdb holds only the in-frame ones, with some missing. Among roughly 50,000 clones, roughly 96% were seen once, and the ten largest hold roughly 3.1%. Material for sequencing was PBMCs. These receptors all come from a human donor in good health. Some clones in this sample may be carry-over from other donors' samples.

In its sample, this clone was seen once. V usage is TRBV6-5 and J usage is TRBJ1-2, with D maybe TRBD1 (6 bases). The V end lost 3 bases, the J end lost 3 bases, and 11 bases lay between the germline ends. The germline V gene encodes CDR1 MNHEY and CDR2 SVGAGI. The CDR3 runs to 14 residues. The CDR3 DNA follows: TGTGCCAGCAGTTATCACCAGGGGTACTATGGCTACACCTTC. It translates to CASSYHQGYYGYTF.

The chain joins TRBV20-1 to TRBJ1-1; 9 positions agree with TRBD1. The CDR3 extends over 11 amino acids. Losses at the gene ends were 3 bases for V and 9 bases for J; bases not matched to a gene: 2. Germline CDR1 is DFQATT and CDR2 is SNEGSKA (reference sequence). CDR3 loop: CSARGTGKAFF. DNA for the CDR3: TGCAGTGCTAGGGGGACAGGGAAAGCTTTCTTT.

V usage is TRBV25-1 and J usage is TRBJ2-2, with D possibly TRBD1 on 5 matching bases. The V end was cut by 8 bases, the J end by 4 bases, with 14 bases between. From germline, CDR1 is MGHDK and CDR2 SYGVNS. The CDR3 is 14 residues long. The CDR3: CASRRNTGTGELFF. The CDR3 nucleotides read TGTGCCAGCCGTCGAAACACAGGCACCGGGGAGCTGTTTTTT. Full variable domain (remainder filled in from reference TRBV25-1 and TRBJ2-2): EADIYQTPRYLVIGTGKKITLECSQTMGHDKMYWYQQDPGMELHLIHYSYGVNSTEKGDLSSESTVSRIRTEHFPLTLESARPSHTSQYLCASRRNTGTGELFFGEGSRLTVL.

The chain combines TRBV13 with TRBJ2-5; D gene ambiguous. The CDR3 loop spans 13 amino acids. Per germline, CDR1 PRHDT and CDR2 FYEKMQ (reference sequence). The V gene lost 2 bases and the J gene lost 5 bases, with 9 bases spanning the gap. CDR3: CASSLFGLETQYF. The CDR3 DNA reads TGTGCCAGCAGCTTATTTGGCTTGGAGACCCAGTACTTC.

The CDR3 region is CASSVRDSVTGTYGYTF. DNA of the CDR3: TGTGCCAGCAGTGTGCGGGACAGCGTTACTGGGACCTATGGCTACACCTTC. The chain links TRBV25-1 to TRBJ1-2; TRBD1 agrees at 7 bases. V shed 4 bases and J 4 bases; nucleotides not matched to a gene: 15. Germline-derived CDR1 and CDR2 are MGHDK and SYGVNS. The CDR3 is 17 residues long.

V usage is TRBV5-1 and J usage is TRBJ1-2; TRBD1 matches 7 bases. With 3 bases clipped from V and 5 bases from J, the junction kept 7 bases outside the gene matches. CDR1 is SGHRS, CDR2 YFSETQ, per germline. This CDR3 is 14 amino acids long. In nucleotides, the CDR3 is TGCGCCAGCAGCTCCACGACAGGGACTTATGGCTACACCTTC. It encodes CASSSTTGTYGYTF.

The rearrangement links TRBV2 to TRBJ2-5, with 7 bases that match TRBD1. The CDR3 is 13 amino acids. J lost 2 bases, V lost 9 bases, and 6 bases had no gene match. Germline V gives CDR1 SNHLY, CDR2 FYNNEI. This CDR3 reads CASSRDSQETQYF. DNA for the CDR3: TGTGCCAGTTCCCGGGACAGTCAAGAGACCCAGTACTTC.

V gene TRBV5-8 combines with J gene TRBJ2-5; 11 bases agree with TRBD2. This CDR3 is 17 amino acids long. V dropped 0 bases and J dropped 5; count of bases not matched to a gene: 9. CDR1 is SGHTS, CDR2 YDEGEE, per germline. CDR3 sequence (DNA): TGTGCCAGCAGCTTGGAAGGTAGCGGGAGGGCCAGGGAGACCCAGTACTTC. This translates into CASSLEGSGRARETQYF.

The J gene is TRBJ2-1, the V gene TRBV11-2; 10 nucleotides align to TRBD2. V dropped 4 bases and J dropped 5; count of bases not matched to a gene: 5. CDR3 length: 15 amino acids. Germline assignment: CDR1 SGHAT and CDR2 FQNNGV. The DNA for the CDR3 is TGTGCCAGCAGCTCCGGACTAGCGGCTAACAATGAGCAGTTCTTC. Translating gives CASSSGLAANNEQFF.